The 18 T cell receptor beta chains in this list originate from one sample, sequenced in a study of shared T cell receptors in the human thymus. The repertoire was sequenced with immunoSEQ multiplex PCR; TCRdb's copy has only in-frame clones and lacks some. The top ten hold 0.015% to 0.02% of the sample, which has about 380,000 clones, roughly 94% seen once. Sample: thymocytes. Every receptor here comes from a human donor.

CDR3 in DNA: TGTGCCAGCAGTCAAAAAAGGGGGCGAGAAAGCTACGAGCAGTACTTC. As protein: CASSQKRGRESYEQYF. J is TRBJ2-7 and V is TRBV2; 7 bases match TRBD1. The CDR3 consists of 16 residues. Germline V lookup: CDR1 SNHLY, CDR2 FYNNEI. V lost 5 bases to trimming and J lost 3 bases; unmatched junction nucleotides: 13.

The gene calls are TRBV19 and TRBJ2-7; the D is unclear. Germline V gene sequence: CDR1 LNHDA, CDR2 SQIVND (reference sequence). V shed 3 bases and J shed 5 bases, with 11 bases lying between them. This CDR3 region has 13 residues. CDR3 nucleotides: TGTGCCAGTAGTATCTCAGACGTCCACGAGCAGTACTTC. Translation gives CASSISDVHEQYF.

The V gene is TRBV5-1, the J gene TRBJ2-7, with 7 bases identical to TRBD1. The V and J ends lost 2 bases and 3 bases, in that order; junction bases with no gene match: 2. The length of the CDR3 is 13 residues. Germline V lookup: CDR1 SGHRS, CDR2 YFSETQ. In nucleotides, the CDR3 is TGCGCCAGCAGCTTCTACAGGGGCTACGAGCAGTACTTC. This translates into CASSFYRGYEQYF.

The V call is TRBV6-6, the J call TRBJ2-7, with 10 nucleotides matching TRBD1. The J segment lost 5 bases and the V segment lost 3 bases, leaving 4 bases of the junction unmatched. The CDR3 consists of 14 residues. Germline-derived CDR1 and CDR2 are MNHNY and SVGAGI (reference sequence). The CDR3 region is CASSYGTGVNEQYF. In DNA, the CDR3 is TGTGCCAGCAGTTATGGGACAGGGGTCAACGAGCAGTACTTC.

The chain links TRBV5-4 to TRBJ2-2, with D uncertain. Germline CDR1 is SGHNT and CDR2 is YYREEE (reference sequence). The CDR3 has 15 amino acids. The V and J ends lost 3 bases and 1 base respectively, with 10 bases between them. The DNA for the CDR3 is TGTGCCAGCAGCTCGAAAAAGGTGAACACCGGGGAGCTGTTTTTT. Protein: CASSSKKVNTGELFF.

The chain uses TRBV11-2 and TRBJ2-3, with a possible D match to TRBD2 (6 bases). V lost 3 bases to trimming and J lost 3 bases, with 16 bases between them. Germline V gene lookup returns CDR1 SGHAT and CDR2 FQNNGV. The CDR3 spans 16 residues. CDR3 protein: CASSFQPEGPTDTQYF. The CDR3 DNA sequence: TGTGCCAGCAGCTTCCAGCCGGAGGGCCCGACAGATACGCAGTATTTT.

J is TRBJ2-5 and V is TRBV5-1; D may match TRBD1 or TRBD2 (5 bases each). Per germline, CDR1 SGHRS and CDR2 YFSETQ. Trimming took off 2 bases at V and 4 bases at J, with 15 bases between the two ends. CDR3 length: 15 residues. The CDR3 loop reads CASSFSSGALETQYF. The CDR3 coding sequence is TGCGCCAGCAGCTTTTCCTCCGGGGCCCTAGAGACCCAGTACTTC.

This chain links TRBV15 with TRBJ2-7, with 8 bases aligning to TRBD2. The CDR3 is 18 amino acids. J lost 0 bases, V lost 5 bases, and 15 bases had no gene match. Germline V gene sequence: CDR1 LNHNV, CDR2 YYDKDF (reference sequence). CDR3: CATSGSLAGLPSSYEQYF. DNA of the CDR3: TGTGCCACCAGCGGTAGCCTAGCGGGCCTCCCTAGCTCCTACGAGCAGTACTTC. The variable domain in full, with the rest retrieved from reference TRBV15 and TRBJ2-7, is DAMVIQNPRYQVTQFGKPVTLSCSQTLNHNVMYWYQQKSSQAPKLLFHYYDKDFNNEADTPDNFQSRRPNTSFCFLDIRSPGLGDTAMYLCATSGSLAGLPSSYEQYFGPGTRLTVT.

The J gene is TRBJ2-7, the V gene TRBV11-3, with 7 bases aligning to TRBD1. V lost 1 base to trimming and J lost 0 bases; unmatched junction nucleotides: 3. Germline CDR1 and CDR2: SGHNT and YENEEA. The CDR3 covers 15 residues. The CDR3 loop is CASSLGGDSSYEQYF. The CDR3 DNA reads as TGTGCCAGCAGCTTAGGTGGGGACAGCTCCTACGAGCAGTACTTC.

CDR3 sequence reads: CASSVEWGMTEAFF. The CDR3 DNA follows: TGCGCCAGCAGCGTAGAGTGGGGTATGACTGAAGCTTTCTTT. The chain uses TRBV5-1 and TRBJ1-1; D ambiguous. This CDR3 comprises 14 residues. The V end was cut by 4 bases, the J end by 5 bases, with 15 bases between. Looked up from germline, CDR1 is SGHRS and CDR2 is YFSETQ.

This rearrangement joins TRBV7-9 to TRBJ2-7, with D possibly being TRBD1 (6 bases). V was pared by 0 bases and J by 0 bases, with 12 bases between. This CDR3 is built from 16 residues. Germline CDR1 reads SEHNR; CDR2 reads FQNEAQ (reference sequence). As DNA, the CDR3 is TGTGCCAGCAGCTTAGCGGCAGGGGAGAGCTCCTACGAGCAGTACTTC. This codes for CASSLAAGESSYEQYF.

This clone was recorded only once. The rearrangement links TRBV7-8 to TRBJ1-3, with 7 positions matching TRBD1. J lost 1 base, V lost 0 bases, and 3 bases had no gene match. This CDR3 region has 16 residues. Germline CDR1 SGHVS, CDR2 FQNEAQ. CDR3 nucleotides: TGTGCCAGCAGCTTAGCGGGGGGACAGTCTGGAAACACCATATATTTT. Translating it yields CASSLAGGQSGNTIYF.

This clone was seen a single time. The chain couples TRBV5-1 to TRBJ1-3; 8 nucleotides line up with TRBD1. Germline V gene data show CDR1 as SGHRS and CDR2 as YFSETQ. The CDR3 extends over 16 amino acids. Trimming at V came to 4 bases and at J to 4 bases, leaving 10 bases not matched to a gene. Here the CDR3 DNA reads TGCGCCAGCAGCCCCCCAGGGGGCGGGCCGGGAAACACCATATATTTT. It translates to CASSPPGGGPGNTIYF.

V gene TRBV7-9 combines with J gene TRBJ2-3; 9 nucleotides agree with TRBD2. The length of the CDR3 is 15 residues. Germline V gene data show CDR1 as SEHNR and CDR2 as FQNEAQ (reference sequence). With V trimmed by 3 bases and J by 3 bases, 4 bases remained unmatched. The CDR3 protein is CASSFPSGKTDTQYF. CDR3 coding DNA: TGTGCCAGCAGCTTTCCTAGCGGGAAGACAGATACGCAGTATTTT.

V is TRBV11-2 and J is TRBJ1-1; 11 bases align to TRBD1. After removal of 5 bases from V and 5 bases from J, the junction contained 13 bases not matched to a gene. This CDR3 comprises 17 residues. Per germline, CDR1 SGHAT and CDR2 FQNNGV. This CDR3 reads CASSLWDRGVFTTEAFF. The CDR3 DNA is TGTGCCAGCAGCCTCTGGGACAGGGGGGTATTTACGACTGAAGCTTTCTTT.

This clone occurred once. The chain is built from TRBV14 and TRBJ2-5; 8 nucleotides align to TRBD1. Per germline, CDR1 SGHDN and CDR2 FVKESK. The CDR3 loop spans 15 amino acids. The J segment lost 5 bases and the V segment lost 4 bases, leaving 9 bases of the junction unmatched. CDR3 sequence reads: CASSPEARTGETQYF. DNA for the CDR3: TGTGCCAGCAGCCCCGAGGCGCGGACAGGGGAGACCCAGTACTTC. The full variable domain, completed using reference TRBV14 and TRBJ2-5, is EAGVTQFPSHSVIEKGQTVTLRCDPISGHDNLYWYRRVMGKEIKFLLHFVKESKQDESGMPNNRFLAERTGGTYSTLKVQPAELEDSGVYFCASSPEARTGETQYFGPGTRLLVL.

This rearrangement joins TRBV28 to TRBJ2-5, with TRBD2 matching 10 bases. Trimming cost V 11 bases and J 5 bases; bases outside gene matches: 17. CDR3 size: 16 residues. Germline assignment: CDR1 MDHEN and CDR2 SYDVKM. DNA of the CDR3: TGTGCCTCGGGTACCAGGCTAGCGGGAGAGGTGGAGACCCAGTACTTC. Amino acid sequence: CASGTRLAGEVETQYF. The full variable domain, in which reference TRBV28 and TRBJ2-5 provide the parts outside the CDR3, is DVKVTQSSRYLVKRTGEKVFLECVQDMDHENMFWYRQDPGLGLRLIYFSYDVKMKEKGDIPEGYSVSREKKERFSLILESASTNQTSMYLCASGTRLAGEVETQYFGPGTRLLVL.

The chain links TRBV11-2 to TRBJ1-1, with unresolved D. Germline CDR1 is SGHAT and CDR2 is FQNNGV. This CDR3 is built from 16 residues. V was clipped by 5 bases and J by 0 bases, with 16 bases between them. CDR3 in amino acids: CASSLPGAGLNTEAFF. The CDR3 DNA reads as TGTGCCAGCAGCCTCCCCGGAGCGGGCTTGAACACTGAAGCTTTCTTT. Complete variable domain (other parts from reference TRBV11-2 and TRBJ1-1): EAGVAQSPRYKIIEKRQSVAFWCNPISGHATLYWYQQILGQGPKLLIQFQNNGVVDDSQLPKDRFSAERLKGVDSTLKIQPAKLEDSAVYLCASSLPGAGLNTEAFFGQGTRLTVV.